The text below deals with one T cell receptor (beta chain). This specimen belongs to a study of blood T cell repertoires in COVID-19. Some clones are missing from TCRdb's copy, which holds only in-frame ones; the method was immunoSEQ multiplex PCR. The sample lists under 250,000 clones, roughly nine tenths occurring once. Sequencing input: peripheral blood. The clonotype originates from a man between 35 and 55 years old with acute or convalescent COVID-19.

CDR3 coding DNA: TGTGCCAGTAGTGGGGGGCCGGACAGGGTTCCTGAAGCTTTCTTT. This translates into CASSGGPDRVPEAFF. The genes are TRBV19 and TRBJ1-1; 8 bases are shared with TRBD1. Germline trimming cut 5 bases from V and 6 bases from J; bases unmatched to any gene: 11. The CDR3 has 15 residues. Germline values: CDR1 LNHDA, CDR2 SQIVND (reference sequence). Combining the CDR3 with reference TRBV19 and TRBJ1-1 gives the whole variable domain DGGITQSPKYLFRKEGQNVTLSCEQNLNHDAMYWYRQDPGQGLRLIYYSQIVNDFQKGDIAEGYSVSREKKESFPLTVTSAQKNPTAFYLCASSGGPDRVPEAFFGQGTRLTVV.